These 25 T cell receptor beta chains were sequenced from one sample in a study of cytomegalovirus exposure and HLA in healthy donors. The PCR employed 60 Vbeta primers together with 13 Jbeta primers. The protocol was immunoSEQ multiplex PCR, while the TCRdb copy is restricted to in-frame clones and leaves out a portion. The sample has 180,000 or so clones; 80% to 90% are singletons. Material for sequencing was PBMCs. These TCRs come from a man aged 18 to 30 in good health and CMV-seropositive.

The chain uses TRBV19 and TRBJ2-2, with TRBD2 matching 7 bases. The CDR3 spans 15 residues. Germline V gene lookup returns CDR1 LNHDA and CDR2 SQIVND (reference sequence). With 6 bases clipped from V and 6 bases from J, the junction kept 10 bases outside the gene matches. CDR3 sequence: CASRAAGEWAGELFF. CDR3 bases: TGTGCCAGTAGAGCTGCGGGGGAATGGGCCGGGGAGCTGTTTTTT.

The rearrangement uses TRBV4-1 and TRBJ2-7; D remains ambiguous. Germline V gene data show CDR1 as MGHRA and CDR2 as YSYEKL. The CDR3 has 17 residues. Trimming cost V 3 bases and J 6 bases, with 24 bases left between them. The CDR3 sequence: CASSHLVIGVGISEQYF. In DNA form, the CDR3 reads TGCGCCAGCAGCCACCTAGTCATAGGAGTTGGCATTAGCGAGCAGTACTTC.

This chain uses TRBV27 with TRBJ2-7; TRBD1 matches 9 bases. J gave up 4 bases and V 3 bases, and 7 bases lay outside the gene matches. Germline V gene sequence: CDR1 MNHEY, CDR2 SMNVEV (reference sequence). The CDR3 spans 15 residues. The DNA for the CDR3 is TGTGCCAGCAGTTTCGGAACAGGGGGCGGGTACGAGCAGTACTTC. Its protein is CASSFGTGGGYEQYF.

The V gene is TRBV28, the J gene TRBJ1-6; D may be TRBD1 (5 bases). V was trimmed by 2 bases and J by 6 bases, leaving 14 bases between them. This CDR3 region has 16 residues. Per germline, CDR1 MDHEN and CDR2 SYDVKM. The chain's CDR3 is CASSLVQGVGNSPLHF. The CDR3 DNA follows: TGTGCCAGCAGTTTAGTGCAGGGTGTCGGTAATTCACCCCTCCACTTT.

The chain has TRBV5-1 and TRBJ2-6, with 10 nucleotides matching TRBD1. The CDR3 totals 19 residues. V shed 3 bases and J 5 bases; nucleotides not matched to a gene: 14. Per the germline V gene, CDR1 is SGHRS and CDR2 is YFSETQ. The CDR3 nucleotides read TGCGCCAGCAGCTCGGCGGGGGGACAGGGGCTACTCAGGGCCAACGTCCTGACTTTC. This translates into CASSSAGGQGLLRANVLTF.

The rearrangement links TRBV2 to TRBJ2-2; 14 nucleotides agree with TRBD2. The CDR3 has 18 amino acids. Losses at the gene ends were 9 bases for V and 1 base for J; bases not matched to a gene: 10. CDR1 is SNHLY and CDR2 is FYNNEI in the germline V gene. This CDR3 is CASTPGLAGVRNTGELFF. The CDR3, as DNA: TGTGCCAGTACACCGGGACTAGCGGGGGTCCGGAACACCGGGGAGCTGTTTTTT.

This chain joins TRBV11-3 and TRBJ1-1, with D tentatively TRBD1 (5 bases). Deletions cut 1 base from V and 5 bases from J, with 8 bases between. This CDR3 is 13 amino acids long. CDR1 and CDR2 from the germline V gene are SGHNT and YENEEA. CDR3 DNA sequence: TGTGCCAGCAGCTTAGCCGGGGGGACTGAAGCTTTCTTT. Protein: CASSLAGGTEAFF. Complete variable domain (other parts from reference TRBV11-3 and TRBJ1-1): EAGVVQSPRYKIIEKKQPVAFWCNPISGHNTLYWYLQNLGQGPELLIRYENEEAVDDSQLPKDRFSAERLKGVDSTLKIQPAELGDSAVYLCASSLAGGTEAFFGQGTRLTVV.

Remarks on this clone: Other DNA variants within this sample encode the same CDR3. The CDR3 loop is CASSEPPVLAGNLNQPQHF. The CDR3 coding sequence is TGTGCCAGCAGTGAACCCCCAGTTCTCGCGGGGAATCTCAATCAGCCCCAGCATTTT. The rearrangement links TRBV6-1 to TRBJ1-5; the D is unclear. The V gene lost 2 bases and the J gene lost 3 bases, with 23 bases spanning the gap. Germline-derived CDR1 and CDR2 are MNHNS and SASEGT. The CDR3 sequence is 19 residues long.

V is TRBV6-5 and J is TRBJ1-1; no definite D call. CDR3 length equals 13 residues. The germline CDR1 and CDR2 sequences are MNHEY and SVGAGI. V gave up 0 bases and J gave up 8 bases, with 10 bases separating them. The CDR3 region is CASSYSSGLEAFF. The CDR3 coding sequence is TGTGCCAGCAGTTACTCGTCAGGTTTGGAAGCTTTCTTT.

The J gene is TRBJ2-5, the V gene TRBV27, with TRBD1 matching over 10 bases. The germline V gene encodes CDR1 MNHEY and CDR2 SMNVEV (reference sequence). The CDR3 is made up of 17 amino acids. V lost 5 bases and J lost 2; bases outside the gene matches: 11. CDR3 sequence (DNA): TGTGCCAGCAGTCCTCTCCGGACAGGGGGATTACAAGAGACCCAGTACTTC. Translated, it gives CASSPLRTGGLQETQYF.

V usage is TRBV7-9 and J usage is TRBJ2-7; 8 positions agree with TRBD1. This CDR3 is 15 amino acids long. V lost 1 base, J lost 6 bases, and 8 bases stayed unmatched. Per germline, CDR1 SEHNR and CDR2 FQNEAQ (reference sequence). The CDR3 reads CASSLGQGYVREQYF. Here the CDR3 DNA reads TGTGCCAGCAGCTTAGGACAGGGGTACGTGCGCGAGCAGTACTTC.

This clone was recorded only once. The chain combines TRBV29-1 with TRBJ1-2, with 9 bases matching TRBD1. The J segment lost 7 bases and the V segment lost 5 bases, leaving 8 bases of the junction unmatched. This CDR3 comprises 13 residues. Germline V CDR1 and CDR2: SQVTM, ANQGSEA. This CDR3 reads CSVWTGADGGYTF. In nucleotides, the CDR3 is TGCAGCGTTTGGACAGGGGCTGACGGTGGCTACACCTTC.

This clone was seen once. The chain joins TRBV27 to TRBJ2-7; TRBD1 is a possible D gene (8 bases). The CDR3 consists of 16 residues. CDR1 and CDR2 from the germline V gene are MNHEY and SMNVEV (reference sequence). The ends were cut back, 2 bases at V and 4 bases at J, with 18 bases in the middle. The chain's CDR3 is CASSLQHRGREYEQYF. The CDR3 nucleotides are TGTGCCAGCAGTTTACAGCACAGGGGGAGGGAGTACGAGCAGTACTTC.

The chain has TRBV4-3 and TRBJ2-3; tentative D call: TRBD1 (9 bases). The length of the CDR3 is 19 residues. Germline loops: CDR1 LGHNA, CDR2 YSLEER. Trimming cost V 3 bases and J 2 bases, with 24 bases left between them. CDR3: CASSQGRLAGTGITDTQYF. DNA of the CDR3: TGCGCCAGCAGCCAGGGACGTTTAGCGGGGACAGGGATCACAGATACGCAGTATTTT.

This sequence joins TRBV29-1 and TRBJ1-1; weak D call: TRBD1 (5 bases). The CDR3 spans 12 residues. V was pared by 6 bases and J by 4 bases, with 12 bases between. Germline values: CDR1 SQVTM, CDR2 ANQGSEA. The CDR3 sequence: CSVDTGFTEAFF. The CDR3 bases are TGCAGCGTAGATACAGGCTTCACTGAAGCTTTCTTT.

The V and J genes are TRBV12-5 and TRBJ1-1, with TRBD1 matching 7 bases. V shed 5 bases, J shed 4 bases, and the junction held 7 bases outside the gene matches. The V gene's germline CDR1 is LGHNT and CDR2 FRNRAP. The CDR3 runs 14 residues. CDR3 coding DNA: TGTGCTAGTGGTCCCCGACAGGGCCCCACTGAAGCTTTCTTT. This sequence encodes CASGPRQGPTEAFF.

This rearrangement joins TRBV5-1 to TRBJ1-2, with a tentative D call TRBD1 (5 bases). V was pared by 1 base and J by 2 bases, with 12 bases between. Germline V gene lookup returns CDR1 SGHRS and CDR2 YFSETQ. This CDR3 spans 15 amino acids. This chain's CDR3 is CASSLPGGRNYGYTF. The DNA of the CDR3 is TGCGCCAGCAGCTTGCCCGGGGGTCGAAACTATGGCTACACCTTC.

The rearrangement joins TRBV18 to TRBJ2-2; D is perhaps TRBD1 (6 bases). The CDR3 extends over 15 amino acids. Germline V gene sequence: CDR1 KGHSH, CDR2 LQKENI. V dropped 2 bases and J dropped 3 bases, with 10 bases sitting between them. CDR3: CASSPSSGDTGELFF. The CDR3, as DNA: TGTGCCAGCTCACCAAGCTCAGGGGACACCGGGGAGCTGTTTTTT.

The V gene is TRBV6-5, the J gene TRBJ1-2, with D possibly being TRBD1 (6 bases). Per germline, CDR1 MNHEY and CDR2 SVGAGI. Trimming took 3 bases from V and 0 from J, leaving 11 bases between them. The CDR3 is 15 amino acids. Here the CDR3 DNA reads TGTGCCAGCAGTTATTCAGGGGCACCTAACTATGGCTACACCTTC. Amino acids: CASSYSGAPNYGYTF.

The chain couples TRBV9 to TRBJ2-7; maybe TRBD1 (6 bases). The length of the CDR3 is 13 residues. Trimming pared 0 bases from V and 6 bases from J, leaving 10 bases between. The V gene's germline CDR1 is SGDLS and CDR2 YYNGEE. The CDR3 here is CASSVETGVEQYF. CDR3 bases: TGTGCCAGCAGCGTAGAGACAGGAGTCGAGCAGTACTTC. The whole variable domain, remainder taken from reference TRBV9 and TRBJ2-7, is DSGVTQTPKHLITATGQRVTLRCSPRSGDLSVYWYQQSLDQGLQFLIQYYNGEERAKGNILERFSAQQFPDLHSELNLSSLELGDSALYFCASSVETGVEQYFGPGTRLTVT.

This chain uses TRBV30 with TRBJ2-1, with D possibly TRBD2 on 6 matching bases. The germline gives CDR1 GTSNPN, CDR2 SVGIG (reference sequence). The CDR3 is 14 amino acids. Trimming stripped 5 bases from V and 7 bases from J, with 18 bases between. CDR3 nucleotides: TGTGCCTGGGGACCGGGACTCCCATTGAATGAGCAGTTCTTC. It yields the protein CAWGPGLPLNEQFF. The full variable domain, in which reference TRBV30 and TRBJ2-1 provide the parts outside the CDR3, is SQTIHQWPATLVQPVGSPLSLECTVEGTSNPNLYWYRQAAGRGLQLLFYSVGIGQISSEVPQNLSASRPQDRQFILSSKKLLLSDSGFYLCAWGPGLPLNEQFFGPGTRLTVL.

The chain couples TRBV7-8 to TRBJ1-1; D possibly corresponds to TRBD1 (5 bases). Germline-derived CDR1 and CDR2 are SGHVS and FQNEAQ. The germline V and J ends were trimmed by 1 base and 8 bases, with 8 bases remaining between them. The CDR3 is made up of 12 amino acids. The CDR3 here is CASSLVGGEAFF. The CDR3 DNA follows: TGTGCCAGCAGCTTAGTCGGGGGAGAAGCTTTCTTT.

The CDR3 sequence: CASSPAAGTGPGGYTF. In nucleotides, the CDR3 is TGTGCCAGCAGCCCGGCGGCCGGGACAGGGCCTGGGGGCTACACCTTC. The rearrangement joins TRBV5-5 to TRBJ1-2, with 9 bases that match TRBD1. The CDR3 totals 16 residues. CDR1 SGHKS and CDR2 YYEKEE come from the germline V gene (reference sequence). V shed 4 bases, J shed 8 bases, and the junction held 15 bases outside the gene matches.

This rearrangement joins TRBV10-2 to TRBJ2-5; no clear D. The J call may not be correct, given that the DNA end is closer to TRBJ2-7. The CDR3 totals 13 residues. The V gene's germline CDR1 is WSHSY and CDR2 SAAADI. This CDR3 reads CASALNRYYEQYF. The CDR3 DNA reads TGCGCCAGCGCATTAAACCGATACTACGAGCAGTACTTC.

This chain uses TRBV7-9 with TRBJ2-1; 9 nucleotides line up with TRBD2. The CDR3 consists of 14 residues. The V gene end was trimmed by 3 bases and the J gene end by 7 bases; junction bases not matched to a gene: 4. Looked up from germline, CDR1 is SEHNR and CDR2 is FQNEAQ (reference sequence). The CDR3 sequence: CASSFGGGGNEQFF. The CDR3 DNA reads TGTGCCAGCAGCTTCGGCGGGGGGGGGAATGAGCAGTTCTTC. Full variable domain (rest looked up from reference TRBV7-9 and TRBJ2-1): DTGVSQNPRHKITKRGQNVTFRCDPISEHNRLYWYRQTLGQGPEFLTYFQNEAQLEKSRLLSDRFSAERPKGSFSTLEIQRTEQGDSAMYLCASSFGGGGNEQFFGPGTRLTVL.